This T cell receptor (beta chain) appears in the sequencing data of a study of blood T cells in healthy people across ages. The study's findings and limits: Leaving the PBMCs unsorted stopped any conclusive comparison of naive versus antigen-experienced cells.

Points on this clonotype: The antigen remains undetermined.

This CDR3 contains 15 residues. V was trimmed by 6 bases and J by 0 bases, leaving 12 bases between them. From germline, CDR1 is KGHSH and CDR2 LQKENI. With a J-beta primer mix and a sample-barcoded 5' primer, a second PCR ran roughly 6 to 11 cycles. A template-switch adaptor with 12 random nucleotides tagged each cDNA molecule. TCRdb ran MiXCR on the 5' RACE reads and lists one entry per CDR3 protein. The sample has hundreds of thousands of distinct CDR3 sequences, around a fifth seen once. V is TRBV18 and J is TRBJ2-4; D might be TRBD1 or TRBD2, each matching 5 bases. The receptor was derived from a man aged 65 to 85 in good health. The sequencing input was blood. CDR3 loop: CASSGDLLAKNIQYF. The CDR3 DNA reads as TGTGCCAGCTCTGGGGACCTCTTAGCCAAAAACATTCAGTACTTC.